The 28 T cell receptor beta chains listed next were all sequenced from one sample in a study of PD-L1 blockade in urothelial cancer. Using immunoSEQ multiplex PCR, the repertoire was profiled, and TCRdb retains in-frame clones only, with some absent. The table records 130,000 or so clones, about four fifths of them present only once. Described time point: pretreatment peripheral blood. Sequencing used PBMCs, obtained around atezolizumab (anti-PD-L1) treatment. The receptors stem from a man aged 50 to 59 with urothelial cancer.

The J gene is TRBJ1-4, the V gene TRBV6-5, with D perhaps TRBD1 (5 bases). The V gene's germline CDR1 is MNHEY and CDR2 SVGAGI. Trimming left V 4 bases short and J 8 bases short, with 11 bases between. The CDR3 has 13 residues. DNA for the CDR3: TGTGCCAGCAGTTTGAATCGGGGGGAAAAACTGTTTTTT. It yields the protein CASSLNRGEKLFF.

V gene TRBV11-2 combines with J gene TRBJ2-2, with 15 bases matching TRBD2. The germline V gene has CDR1 SGHAT and CDR2 FQNNGV. Trimming took 6 bases from V and 1 from J; bases not matched to a gene: 3. The CDR3 spans 17 residues. CDR3 in amino acids: CASRPGLAGGNTGELFF. Here the CDR3 DNA reads TGTGCCAGCAGACCGGGACTAGCGGGGGGGAACACCGGGGAGCTGTTTTTT.

The chain joins TRBV7-6 to TRBJ1-1; possibly TRBD1 for D (5 bases). The ends were cut back, 1 base at V and 0 bases at J, with 18 bases in the middle. The CDR3 runs to 18 residues. Looked up from germline, CDR1 is SGHVS and CDR2 is FNYEAQ. Written as DNA, the CDR3 is TGTGCCAGCAGCTTAGTTGGGCTCGGGGGTCCATTGAACACTGAAGCTTTCTTT. This translates into CASSLVGLGGPLNTEAFF.

The genes are TRBV11-2 and TRBJ2-1; 12 bases align to TRBD2. CDR3 size: 16 residues. The J segment lost 2 bases and the V segment lost 4 bases, leaving 3 bases of the junction unmatched. The germline V gene has CDR1 SGHAT and CDR2 FQNNGV. Here the CDR3 reads CASSSLAGGPYNEQFF. The CDR3 DNA sequence: TGTGCCAGCAGCTCTCTAGCGGGAGGGCCCTACAATGAGCAGTTCTTC.

The J gene is TRBJ2-6, the V gene TRBV5-1, with D possibly TRBD2 on 6 matching bases. V was cut by 3 bases and J by 0 bases, with 16 bases left in between. The CDR3 has 18 amino acids. Germline CDR1 and CDR2: SGHRS and YFSETQ. This CDR3 reads CASSWGVTWVSGANVLTF. CDR3 DNA sequence: TGCGCCAGCAGCTGGGGGGTTACGTGGGTCTCTGGGGCCAACGTCCTGACTTTC.

The rearrangement links TRBV5-1 to TRBJ2-7, with TRBD2 identical over 9 bases. Germline CDR1 is SGHRS and CDR2 is YFSETQ. This CDR3 region has 15 residues. Unmatched junction bases numbered 3, after V lost 0 bases and J lost 2 bases. The CDR3 loop reads CASSLGTSDTYEQYF. The DNA for the CDR3 is TGCGCCAGCAGCTTGGGGACTAGCGACACCTACGAGCAGTACTTC.

V usage is TRBV25-1 and J usage is TRBJ2-1; D uncertain. V lost 8 bases and J lost 2, with 16 bases in between. This CDR3 comprises 15 residues. Germline V lookup: CDR1 MGHDK, CDR2 SYGVNS. CDR3 amino acids: CASCHESSAYNEQFF. As DNA, the CDR3 is TGTGCCAGCTGTCACGAGAGCAGCGCCTACAATGAGCAGTTCTTC.

This clone has more than one count but fewer than ten. The genes are TRBV19 and TRBJ2-2, with TRBD1 matching 7 bases. Losses at the gene ends were 7 bases for V and 1 base for J; bases not matched to a gene: 18. The CDR3 spans 19 residues. Germline assignment: CDR1 LNHDA and CDR2 SQIVND (reference sequence). CDR3: CASINRAGGNLGNTGELFF. The CDR3 nucleotides are TGTGCCAGTATTAATAGGGCAGGGGGAAATTTAGGGAACACCGGGGAGCTGTTTTTT.

This chain connects TRBV5-6 to TRBJ2-3; weak D call: TRBD1 (5 bases). Between the trimmed V and J ends, which lost 0 bases and 1 base, there was a span of 15 bases. This CDR3 has 17 residues. The germline V gene encodes CDR1 SGHDT and CDR2 YYEEEE. The CDR3 region is CASSLERGSPGTDTQYF. DNA of the CDR3: TGTGCCAGCAGCTTGGAAAGGGGTAGTCCTGGCACAGATACGCAGTATTTT.

Only one count was recorded for this clone. The chain uses TRBV7-2 and TRBJ2-7; 12 nucleotides align to TRBD2. This CDR3 is built from 15 residues. Trimming cost V 2 bases and J 4 bases; bases outside gene matches: 3. Germline CDR1 is SGHTA and CDR2 is FQGNSA. The CDR3 DNA follows: TGTGCCAGCAGCTTAACTAGCGGGAGGCCTTACGAGCAGTACTTC. Encoded protein: CASSLTSGRPYEQYF.

CDR3 amino acids: CASSLVSWTGNGYTF. The CDR3 coding sequence is TGTGCCAGCAGTTTAGTAAGCTGGACAGGTAATGGCTACACCTTC. The chain recombines TRBV28 with TRBJ1-2; 7 positions agree with TRBD1. Germline V CDR1 and CDR2: MDHEN, SYDVKM. V shed 2 bases and J 6 bases; nucleotides not matched to a gene: 9. The CDR3 covers 15 residues.

This clone showed up just a few times. The V and J genes are TRBV9 and TRBJ1-5; 8 positions match TRBD1. The J segment lost 8 bases and the V segment lost 1 base, leaving 8 bases of the junction unmatched. The CDR3 runs 15 residues. CDR1 is SGDLS, CDR2 YYNGEE, per germline. The CDR3 region has the DNA TGTGCCAGCAGCGTAAGCGGACAGGGTTGGGAGCCCCAGCATTTT. Translated: CASSVSGQGWEPQHF. The full variable domain, completed using reference TRBV9 and TRBJ1-5, is DSGVTQTPKHLITATGQRVTLRCSPRSGDLSVYWYQQSLDQGLQFLIQYYNGEERAKGNILERFSAQQFPDLHSELNLSSLELGDSALYFCASSVSGQGWEPQHFGDGTRLSIL.

This chain uses TRBV5-1 with TRBJ2-3; 9 bases line up with TRBD2. The CDR3 has 15 amino acids. V was clipped by 1 base and J by 0 bases; unmatched bases: 0. CDR1 and CDR2 from the germline V gene are SGHRS and YFSETQ. The CDR3 is CASSLTSGSTDTQYF. Here the CDR3 DNA reads TGCGCCAGCAGCTTGACTAGCGGGAGCACAGATACGCAGTATTTT.

The chain combines TRBV4-1 with TRBJ2-7; 9 nucleotides agree with TRBD1. The CDR3 has 14 residues. Germline V gene data show CDR1 as MGHRA and CDR2 as YSYEKL. V dropped 3 bases and J dropped 5; count of bases not matched to a gene: 5. This CDR3 is CASSQRTGVDEQYF. For the CDR3, the DNA is TGCGCCAGCAGCCAGAGGACAGGGGTCGACGAGCAGTACTTC.

The chain carries TRBV13 and TRBJ1-2; 7 bases agree with TRBD1. Germline V lookup: CDR1 PRHDT, CDR2 FYEKMQ (reference sequence). The CDR3 is 14 amino acids. With V trimmed by 4 bases and J by 5 bases, 7 bases remained unmatched. The CDR3 sequence is CASSSLTGQYGYTF. The CDR3 region has the DNA TGTGCCAGCAGCTCCCTGACAGGGCAGTATGGCTACACCTTC.

Here the CDR3 reads CASNTRLAGNEQYF. The CDR3 DNA follows: TGTGCCAGCAACACACGACTAGCGGGAAACGAGCAGTACTTC. The chain recombines TRBV28 with TRBJ2-7, with 11 positions matching TRBD2. Germline V lookup: CDR1 MDHEN, CDR2 SYDVKM. V shed 7 bases and J 5 bases; nucleotides not matched to a gene: 7. The CDR3 covers 14 residues.

The CDR3 nucleotides are TGTGCCAGCCACAGGGCGGGCGGGAATCAGCCCCAGCATTTT. It encodes CASHRAGGNQPQHF. V gene TRBV27 combines with J gene TRBJ1-5, with a possible D match to TRBD1 (6 bases). CDR3 length: 14 residues. Germline V CDR1 and CDR2: MNHEY, SMNVEV (reference sequence). V was trimmed by 8 bases and J by 4 bases, leaving 15 bases between them.

CDR3: CASSSPPGGYTF. The CDR3 DNA sequence: TGTGCCAGCAGCTCCCCACCGGGGGGCTACACCTTC. The chain carries TRBV5-8 and TRBJ1-2; no reliable D call. Germline CDR1 and CDR2: SGHTS and YDEGEE. The V and J ends lost 3 bases and 8 bases respectively, with 11 bases between them. The CDR3 runs 12 residues.

V gene TRBV19 combines with J gene TRBJ1-2; D is undetermined. Germline CDR1 LNHDA, CDR2 SQIVND (reference sequence). The CDR3 totals 12 residues. Trimming took off 5 bases at V and 8 bases at J, with 12 bases between the two ends. The chain's CDR3 is CASSEGRRGYTF. CDR3 coding DNA: TGTGCCAGTAGTGAGGGCAGAAGAGGCTACACCTTC.

This clone was seen just once. The gene calls are TRBV25-1 and TRBJ2-1, with D maybe TRBD1 (6 bases). Trimming removed 4 bases from V and 1 base from J, with 14 bases in between. This CDR3 comprises 16 residues. Per germline, CDR1 MGHDK and CDR2 SYGVNS. The CDR3 is CASSATSGVSYNEQFF. In DNA, the CDR3 is TGTGCCAGCAGTGCAACCTCAGGGGTTTCCTACAATGAGCAGTTCTTC.

CDR3: CASSPSGQGNTGELFF. The CDR3 DNA sequence: TGTGCCAGCTCACCCTCGGGACAGGGGAACACCGGGGAGCTGTTTTTT. J is TRBJ2-2 and V is TRBV18, with TRBD1 matching over 9 bases. V shed 3 bases, J shed 1 base, and the junction held 3 bases outside the gene matches. This CDR3 contains 16 residues. CDR1 and CDR2 (germline): KGHSH, LQKENI.

CDR3 coding DNA: TGTGCCAGTAGTATGCCGGGACTAGCGGGAGGATCCGCGGATACGCAGTATTTT. Amino acid sequence: CASSMPGLAGGSADTQYF. This rearrangement joins TRBV19 to TRBJ2-3; the match to TRBD2 covers 15 bases. CDR3 length equals 18 residues. The germline V gene encodes CDR1 LNHDA and CDR2 SQIVND (reference sequence). V dropped 3 bases and J dropped 6; count of bases not matched to a gene: 10.

This chain links TRBV11-2 with TRBJ1-4, with D unresolved. The germline gives CDR1 SGHAT, CDR2 FQNNGV. V lost 1 base and J lost 6, with 12 bases in between. The CDR3 spans 15 residues. This CDR3 reads CASSLAGFRDEKLFF. The CDR3 region has the DNA TGTGCCAGCAGCTTAGCCGGGTTTCGGGATGAAAAACTGTTTTTT. The complete variable domain, with remaining parts taken from reference TRBV11-2 and TRBJ1-4, reads EAGVAQSPRYKIIEKRQSVAFWCNPISGHATLYWYQQILGQGPKLLIQFQNNGVVDDSQLPKDRFSAERLKGVDSTLKIQPAKLEDSAVYLCASSLAGFRDEKLFFGSGTQLSVL.

The CDR3 region has the DNA TGTGCCAGTAGACAACTCGACAGGGGTCCGGGGACTGAAGCTTTCTTT. Translation: CASRQLDRGPGTEAFF. V and J are TRBV19 and TRBJ1-1; 8 bases are a match to TRBD1. V lost 6 bases and J lost 5; bases outside the gene matches: 14. Germline CDR1 LNHDA, CDR2 SQIVND (reference sequence). This CDR3 spans 16 amino acids. Complete variable domain (other parts from reference TRBV19 and TRBJ1-1): DGGITQSPKYLFRKEGQNVTLSCEQNLNHDAMYWYRQDPGQGLRLIYYSQIVNDFQKGDIAEGYSVSREKKESFPLTVTSAQKNPTAFYLCASRQLDRGPGTEAFFGQGTRLTVV.

V gene TRBV6-1 combines with J gene TRBJ1-6; tentatively, D is TRBD1 (6 bases). Trimming took off 6 bases at V and 10 bases at J, with 16 bases between the two ends. CDR3 length equals 14 residues. Germline loops: CDR1 MNHNS, CDR2 SASEGT. CDR3 bases: TGTGCCAGCAGCCCGGACAGTAGCAGCTCACCCCTCCACTTT. Amino acid sequence: CASSPDSSSSPLHF.

The V gene is TRBV6-1, the J gene TRBJ2-1; the match to TRBD2 covers 8 bases. The V and J ends lost 7 bases and 7 bases, in that order; junction bases with no gene match: 9. The CDR3 extends over 14 amino acids. Germline CDR1 is MNHNS and CDR2 is SASEGT. In nucleotides, the CDR3 is TGTGCCAGCACTCGGGAGGGGTTCTGGAATGAGCAGTTCTTC. It translates to CASTREGFWNEQFF.

The rearrangement uses TRBV9 and TRBJ2-1, with TRBD2 matching 8 bases. This CDR3 spans 14 amino acids. Germline V gene sequence: CDR1 SGDLS, CDR2 YYNGEE. The J segment lost 14 bases and the V segment lost 0 bases, leaving 10 bases of the junction unmatched. CDR3 sequence: CASSVDGSGTSEFF. The CDR3 nucleotides are TGTGCCAGCAGCGTAGATGGTAGCGGGACCTCGGAGTTCTTC.

The V call is TRBV4-1, the J call TRBJ2-3; the D gene is possibly TRBD2 (6 bases). Germline CDR1 reads MGHRA; CDR2 reads YSYEKL. The CDR3 has 18 residues. Trimming pared 0 bases from V and 5 bases from J, leaving 21 bases between. The chain's CDR3 is CASSQDGASSGAGDTQYF. The CDR3 DNA is TGCGCCAGCAGCCAAGACGGGGCTAGCAGCGGAGCGGGAGATACGCAGTATTTT.